This TCR beta chain is from a study of cytomegalovirus exposure and HLA in healthy donors. For this clone: The target antigen is unknown.

PCR used 60 Vbeta primers and 13 Jbeta primers. Per the original data handling: A follow-up analysis tallied tens of millions of unique TCR beta chains, roughly 9.9 million shared. TCRdb keeps only in-frame clones here, not all; method: immunoSEQ multiplex PCR. The D gene and trimming were derived from the DNA, and the V and J assignments and clone size from that table. The sample lists about 140,000 clones; over 75% were seen once. Whole-study results and caveats: Certain sequence variants were highly shared and formed a cluster, and this cluster was likely a sequencing artifact. Some segments of the V type, notably TRBV6-2 and TRBV6-3, were excluded as indistinguishable.

J gave up 5 bases and V 1 base, and 11 bases lay outside the gene matches. Germline CDR1 and CDR2: SGHNT and YYREEE (reference sequence). This CDR3 is built from 16 residues. The TCR originated in a woman aged 25 to 39 in good health and CMV-seronegative. Material: PBMCs. V is TRBV5-4 and J is TRBJ2-5; TRBD2 matches 7 bases. CDR3 sequence reads: CASSLPGRGGGETQYF. CDR3 nucleotides: TGTGCCAGCAGCTTGCCGGGGAGGGGTGGGGGGGAGACCCAGTACTTC.